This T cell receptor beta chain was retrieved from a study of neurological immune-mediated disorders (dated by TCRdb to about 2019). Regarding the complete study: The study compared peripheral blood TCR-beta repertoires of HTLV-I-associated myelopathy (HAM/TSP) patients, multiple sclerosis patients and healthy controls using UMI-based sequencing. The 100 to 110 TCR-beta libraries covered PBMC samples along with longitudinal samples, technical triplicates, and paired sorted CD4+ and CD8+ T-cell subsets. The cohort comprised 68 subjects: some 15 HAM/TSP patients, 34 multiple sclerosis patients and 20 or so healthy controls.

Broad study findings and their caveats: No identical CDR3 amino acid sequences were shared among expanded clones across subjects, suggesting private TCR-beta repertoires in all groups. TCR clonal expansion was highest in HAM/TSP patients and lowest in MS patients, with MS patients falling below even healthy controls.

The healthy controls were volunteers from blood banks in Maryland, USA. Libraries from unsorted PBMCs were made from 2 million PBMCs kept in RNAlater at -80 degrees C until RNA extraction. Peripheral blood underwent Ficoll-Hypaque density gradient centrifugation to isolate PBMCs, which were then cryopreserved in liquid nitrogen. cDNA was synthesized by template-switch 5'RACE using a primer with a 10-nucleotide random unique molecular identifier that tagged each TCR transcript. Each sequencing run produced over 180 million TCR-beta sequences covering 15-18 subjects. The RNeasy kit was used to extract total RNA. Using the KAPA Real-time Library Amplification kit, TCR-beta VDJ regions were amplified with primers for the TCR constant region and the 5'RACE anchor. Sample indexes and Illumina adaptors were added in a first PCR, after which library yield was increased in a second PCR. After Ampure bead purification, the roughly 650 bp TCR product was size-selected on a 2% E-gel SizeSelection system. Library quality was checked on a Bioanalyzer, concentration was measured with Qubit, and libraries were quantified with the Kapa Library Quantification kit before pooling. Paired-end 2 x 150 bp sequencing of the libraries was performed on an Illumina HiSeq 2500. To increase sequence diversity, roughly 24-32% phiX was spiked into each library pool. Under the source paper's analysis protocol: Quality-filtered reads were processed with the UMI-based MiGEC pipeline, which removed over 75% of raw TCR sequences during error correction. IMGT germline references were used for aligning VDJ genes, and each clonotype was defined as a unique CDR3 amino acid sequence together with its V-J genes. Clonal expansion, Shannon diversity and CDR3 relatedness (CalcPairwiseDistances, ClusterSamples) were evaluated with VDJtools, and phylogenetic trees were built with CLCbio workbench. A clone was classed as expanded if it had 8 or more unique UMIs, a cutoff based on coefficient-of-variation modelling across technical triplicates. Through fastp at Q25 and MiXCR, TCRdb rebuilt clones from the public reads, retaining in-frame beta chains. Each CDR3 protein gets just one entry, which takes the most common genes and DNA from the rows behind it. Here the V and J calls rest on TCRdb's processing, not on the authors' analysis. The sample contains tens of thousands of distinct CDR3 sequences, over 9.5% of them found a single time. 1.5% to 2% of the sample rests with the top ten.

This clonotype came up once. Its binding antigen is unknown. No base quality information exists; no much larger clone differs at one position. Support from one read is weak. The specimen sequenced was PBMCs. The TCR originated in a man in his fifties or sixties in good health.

The CDR3 region: CSARDNQGDNEQFF. The sequenced DNA: TGCAGTGCTAGAGACAACCAGGGGGACAATGAGCAGTTCTTC. This receptor chain uses TRBV20-1 and TRBJ2-1; 7 middle bases align to TRBD1. There are 14 amino acids in the CDR3, from cysteine to phenylalanine inclusive. CDR3 DNA is the only sequence kept; it has 42 bases, read in frame from the first base. Based on the germline V gene (reference sequence), the CDR1 and CDR2 sequences are DFQATT and SNEGSKA. The germline V and J ends show losses of 0 bases and 5 bases respectively, and no gene match explains 4 bases of the junction.